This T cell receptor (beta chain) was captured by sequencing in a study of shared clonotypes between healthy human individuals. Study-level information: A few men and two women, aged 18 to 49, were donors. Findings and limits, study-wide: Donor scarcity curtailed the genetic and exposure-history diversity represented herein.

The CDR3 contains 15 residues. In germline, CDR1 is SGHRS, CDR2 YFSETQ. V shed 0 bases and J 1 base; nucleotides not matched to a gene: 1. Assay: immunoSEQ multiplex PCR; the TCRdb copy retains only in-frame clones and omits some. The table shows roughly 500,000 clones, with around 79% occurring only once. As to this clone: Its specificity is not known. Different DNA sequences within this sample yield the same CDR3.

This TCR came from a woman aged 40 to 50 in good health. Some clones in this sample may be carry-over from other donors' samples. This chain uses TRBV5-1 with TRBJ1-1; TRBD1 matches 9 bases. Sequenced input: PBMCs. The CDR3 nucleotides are TGCGCCAGCAGCTTGGTGGACAGGGGGAACACTGAAGCTTTCTTT. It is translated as CASSLVDRGNTEAFF.